Presented here are 20 T cell receptor beta chains from one specimen sequenced in a study of cytomegalovirus exposure and HLA in healthy donors. A multiplex PCR was run with 60 Vbeta primers and 13 Jbeta primers. TCRdb keeps only in-frame clones here, not all; method: immunoSEQ multiplex PCR. The sample has 120,000 to 150,000 clones, around 80% seen once; the top ten hold about an eighth. The specimen was PBMCs. All receptors derive from a middle-aged man in good health and CMV-seropositive.

V and J are TRBV30 and TRBJ2-5; the match to TRBD2 covers 10 bases. This CDR3 comprises 14 residues. CDR1 GTSNPN and CDR2 SVGIG come from the germline V gene (reference sequence). V was clipped by 2 bases and J by 4 bases; unmatched bases: 4. The chain's CDR3 is CAWSNLAGVETQYF. CDR3 nucleotides: TGTGCCTGGAGTAACCTAGCGGGAGTAGAGACCCAGTACTTC. Full variable domain (outside the CDR3, taken from reference TRBV30 and TRBJ2-5): SQTIHQWPATLVQPVGSPLSLECTVEGTSNPNLYWYRQAAGRGLQLLFYSVGIGQISSEVPQNLSASRPQDRQFILSSKKLLLSDSGFYLCAWSNLAGVETQYFGPGTRLLVL.

This chain joins TRBV7-9 and TRBJ1-2; D is perhaps TRBD1 (6 bases). The germline V gene encodes CDR1 SEHNR and CDR2 FQNEAQ (reference sequence). V was clipped by 1 base and J by 8 bases, with 17 bases between them. This CDR3 comprises 15 residues. The CDR3 sequence is CASSLGVPGENGYTF. CDR3 in DNA: TGTGCCAGCAGCTTAGGAGTCCCAGGGGAAAACGGCTACACCTTC.

V is TRBV4-2 and J is TRBJ1-1; TRBD1 agrees at 8 bases. CDR3 size: 15 residues. Germline values: CDR1 LGHNA, CDR2 YNFKEQ. V dropped 4 bases and J dropped 6; count of bases not matched to a gene: 10. DNA for the CDR3: TGTGCCAGCAGCCTTCAAGCGGAGACAGGGGCTGAAGCTTTCTTT. Its protein product is CASSLQAETGAEAFF.

The chain is built from TRBV9 and TRBJ1-1, with 7 bases identical to TRBD1. The germline gives CDR1 SGDLS, CDR2 YYNGEE. CDR3 size: 15 residues. After removal of 4 bases from V and 1 base from J, the junction contained 7 bases not matched to a gene. The CDR3 is CASSPRRDRNTEAFF. CDR3 DNA sequence: TGTGCCAGCAGCCCACGGCGGGACAGGAACACTGAAGCTTTCTTT.

This clone appeared a few times. The rearrangement joins TRBV9 to TRBJ2-1; tentative D call: TRBD2 (7 bases). The ends were cut back, 0 bases at V and 8 bases at J, with 21 bases in the middle. This CDR3 contains 17 residues. Germline values: CDR1 SGDLS, CDR2 YYNGEE. The CDR3: CASSVDWGGAGTHEQFF. The CDR3, as DNA: TGTGCCAGCAGCGTAGATTGGGGGGGGGCAGGGACTCATGAGCAGTTCTTC.

The chain recombines TRBV19 with TRBJ2-1, with 7 bases aligning to TRBD2. J was trimmed by 2 bases and V by 10 bases; bases with no gene match: 5. The CDR3 is made up of 13 amino acids. Per the germline V gene, CDR1 is LNHDA and CDR2 is SQIVND (reference sequence). CDR3 in amino acids: CATRGVAYNEQFF. CDR3 DNA: TGTGCCACCCGGGGGGTCGCCTACAATGAGCAGTTCTTC.

The J gene is TRBJ2-2, the V gene TRBV5-4, with TRBD2 matching over 7 bases. This CDR3 is 18 amino acids long. Germline V gene data show CDR1 as SGHNT and CDR2 as YYREEE (reference sequence). V shed 1 base, J shed 1 base, and the junction held 10 bases outside the gene matches. This chain's CDR3 is CASSLFRGAGENTGELFF. The CDR3 nucleotides are TGTGCCAGCAGCTTGTTCCGAGGGGCGGGGGAGAACACCGGGGAGCTGTTTTTT. The full variable domain, in which reference TRBV5-4 and TRBJ2-2 provide the parts outside the CDR3, is ETGVTQSPTHLIKTRGQQVTLRCSSQSGHNTVSWYQQALGQGPQFIFQYYREEENGRGNFPPRFSGLQFPNYSSELNVNALELDDSALYLCASSLFRGAGENTGELFFGEGSRLTVL.

Turning to this clone: Given the absence of the conserved phenylalanine or tryptophan at the CDR3 end, a read error is likely. The genes are TRBV6-5 and TRBJ1-2, with a tentative D call TRBD1 (5 bases). Per germline, CDR1 MNHEY and CDR2 SVGAGI. The CDR3 consists of 12 residues. V gave up 10 bases and J gave up 7 bases, with 16 bases separating them. CDR3 residues: CATLGVYGGYTL. The CDR3 DNA sequence: TGTGCCACGTTAGGGGTATACGGTGGCTACACCCTC.

The V and J genes are TRBV5-1 and TRBJ1-6; tentative D call: TRBD1 (5 bases). Trimming shortened V by 3 bases and J by 11 bases, and 18 bases separated the two germline ends. Germline CDR1 reads SGHRS; CDR2 reads YFSETQ. The CDR3 has 15 amino acids. The CDR3 region has the DNA TGCGCCAGCAGCTGGGGAGAGGGGAGGATGGCACCCCTCCACTTT. The encoded protein is CASSWGEGRMAPLHF. The full variable domain, completed using reference TRBV5-1 and TRBJ1-6, is KAGVTQTPRYLIKTRGQQVTLSCSPISGHRSVSWYQQTPGQGLQFLFEYFSETQRNKGNFPGRFSGRQFSNSRSEMNVSTLELGDSALYLCASSWGEGRMAPLHFGNGTRLTVT.

The CDR3 here is CASRKGTGGQETQYF. DNA of the CDR3: TGTGCCAGCAGGAAGGGGACAGGGGGGCAAGAGACCCAGTACTTC. The chain recombines TRBV6-6 with TRBJ2-5; 11 bases agree with TRBD1. The CDR3 sequence is 15 residues long. Germline assignment: CDR1 MNHNY and CDR2 SVGAGI (reference sequence). The V and J ends lost 6 bases and 2 bases, in that order; junction bases with no gene match: 5.

The V gene is TRBV5-4, the J gene TRBJ2-2, with a tentative D call TRBD1 (5 bases). Trimming removed 0 bases from V and 2 bases from J, with 8 bases in between. The CDR3 is 15 amino acids. In germline, CDR1 is SGHNT, CDR2 YYREEE (reference sequence). CDR3 region: CASSLEGLNTGELFF. CDR3 bases: TGTGCCAGCAGCTTGGAGGGGCTCAACACCGGGGAGCTGTTTTTT.

The CDR3 loop is CASRSRQGSPHEQYF. CDR3 coding DNA: TGTGCCAGCAGATCAAGACAGGGCTCTCCCCACGAGCAGTACTTC. This rearrangement joins TRBV5-6 to TRBJ2-7, with TRBD1 identical over 7 bases. Germline CDR1 reads SGHDT; CDR2 reads YYEEEE. The CDR3 length is 15 residues. The V segment lost 5 bases and the J segment 5 bases; nucleotides outside the gene matches: 13.

The gene calls are TRBV15 and TRBJ1-5, with no clear D. The CDR3 runs to 13 residues. Trimming left V 1 base short and J 6 bases short, with 7 bases between. Germline CDR1 reads LNHNV; CDR2 reads YYDKDF (reference sequence). CDR3 DNA sequence: TGTGCCACCAGCAGAGGACGGGGTCAGCCCCAGCATTTT. It codes for CATSRGRGQPQHF.

The chain carries TRBV11-3 and TRBJ2-2, with a tentative D call TRBD2 (7 bases). The ends were cut back, 5 bases at V and 0 bases at J, with 10 bases in the middle. The CDR3 loop spans 15 amino acids. Per germline, CDR1 SGHNT and CDR2 YENEEA. This CDR3 is CASSQGGANTGELFF. The CDR3 DNA sequence: TGTGCCAGCAGCCAAGGGGGGGCGAACACCGGGGAGCTGTTTTTT.

The chain links TRBV29-1 to TRBJ1-5; D gene unclear. V was clipped by 4 bases and J by 1 base, with 5 bases between them. Germline lookup yields CDR1 SQVTM and CDR2 ANQGSEA. CDR3 length: 12 residues. The CDR3 nucleotides read TGCAGCGTTGCGGGGAGCAATCAGCCCCAGCATTTT. Its protein is CSVAGSNQPQHF.

V gene TRBV4-3 combines with J gene TRBJ2-2, with D possibly matching TRBD2 (6 bases). Deletions cut 0 bases from V and 2 bases from J, with 10 bases between. CDR3 size: 16 residues. CDR1 and CDR2 from the germline V gene are LGHNA and YSLEER. The CDR3 coding sequence is TGCGCCAGCAGCCAAGACGGGGGTCGAAACACCGGGGAGCTGTTTTTT. It translates to CASSQDGGRNTGELFF.

The chain couples TRBV7-6 to TRBJ2-1, with 8 bases identical to TRBD2. V shed 3 bases, J shed 2 bases, and the junction held 3 bases outside the gene matches. The V gene's germline CDR1 is SGHVS and CDR2 FNYEAQ. The CDR3 consists of 15 residues. CDR3 sequence reads: CASSFGSGAYNEQFF. The CDR3 DNA reads as TGTGCCAGCAGCTTCGGTAGCGGGGCCTACAATGAGCAGTTCTTC.

The genes are TRBV27 and TRBJ2-5, with 7 bases identical to TRBD1. Germline V gene lookup returns CDR1 MNHEY and CDR2 SMNVEV (reference sequence). The junction had 0 bases not matched to a gene; V was cut back by 5 bases and J by 0 bases. The CDR3 contains 13 residues. The CDR3 loop is CASSQGDQETQYF. DNA of the CDR3: TGTGCCAGCAGTCAGGGGGACCAAGAGACCCAGTACTTC.

This chain joins TRBV10-3 and TRBJ2-1, with 7 nucleotides matching TRBD2. This CDR3 is built from 15 residues. J was trimmed by 8 bases and V by 5 bases; bases with no gene match: 12. CDR1 and CDR2 (germline): ENHRY, SYGVKD. The CDR3 nucleotides are TGTGCCATCAGTCCCTACGGGGGAGGGGAGGATGAGCAGTTCTTC. As protein: CAISPYGGGEDEQFF.

The rearrangement uses TRBV27 and TRBJ1-2; possibly TRBD1 for D (5 bases). Per germline, CDR1 MNHEY and CDR2 SMNVEV (reference sequence). V lost 6 bases to trimming and J lost 1 base, with 6 bases between them. The CDR3 covers 12 residues. DNA of the CDR3: TGTGCCAGCAGGGGGCTTAACTATGGCTACACCTTC. Its translation: CASRGLNYGYTF.